Shown below are 10 T cell receptor beta chains from a single sample sequenced in a study of identical twins. TCRdb re-derived calls from the 5' RACE reads in MiXCR, one entry per CDR3 protein. The sample yields around 250,000 distinct CDR3 sequences, about 7% seen once. These sequences were also reported in another study, on yellow fever vaccine responses in identical twins.

Input material: memory (CD45RO+) T cells sorted from blood. These receptors all come from a woman aged 18-29 years in good health.

This clonotype was counted at least ten times. The chain employs TRBV7-9 and TRBJ2-2, with 13 positions matching TRBD2. This CDR3 is 16 amino acids long. After removal of 11 bases from V and 1 base from J, the junction contained 7 bases not matched to a gene. Germline V CDR1 and CDR2: SEHNR, FQNEAQ (reference sequence). CDR3 bases: TGTGCCTTACCTGGGACTAGCGGGATGAACACCGGGGAGCTGTTTTTT. It codes for CALPGTSGMNTGELFF.

This clonotype occurred many times. This chain uses TRBV5-1 with TRBJ2-3; D assignment may be TRBD1 or TRBD2 (5 bases each). Germline assignment: CDR1 SGHRS and CDR2 YFSETQ. Trimming removed 4 bases at V and 1 base at J, with 16 bases between. The CDR3 totals 16 residues. CDR3 in amino acids: CASSRGDVVRTDTQYF. CDR3 coding DNA: TGCGCCAGCAGCCGTGGGGACGTAGTTCGCACAGATACGCAGTATTTT.

There are many counts of this clonotype. This chain uses TRBV4-1 with TRBJ2-1, with a tentative D call TRBD1 (5 bases). This CDR3 region has 15 residues. Germline V gene lookup returns CDR1 MGHRA and CDR2 YSYEKL. Trimming shortened V by 0 bases and J by 9 bases, and 15 bases separated the two germline ends. The CDR3 DNA follows: TGCGCCAGCAGCCAAGATTCGGCAGGGTGGCTTGAGCAGTTCTTC. This encodes CASSQDSAGWLEQFF.

This clonotype was found a few times. This chain joins TRBV19 and TRBJ2-1, with D possibly matching TRBD1 (6 bases). The CDR3 sequence is 15 residues long. The V gene lost 6 bases and the J gene lost 6 bases, with 18 bases spanning the gap. Germline V gene lookup returns CDR1 LNHDA and CDR2 SQIVND (reference sequence). The CDR3 DNA follows: TGTGCCAGTAGCAAAGGGGGAGTTCGGGTCAATGAGCAGTTCTTC. This translates into CASSKGGVRVNEQFF.

The chain uses TRBV27 and TRBJ2-3; 9 nucleotides agree with TRBD1. CDR1 and CDR2 from the germline V gene are MNHEY and SMNVEV (reference sequence). J gave up 5 bases and V 5 bases, and 17 bases lay outside the gene matches. CDR3 length: 18 amino acids. The CDR3 is CASSLGPGTGFGGDTQYF. The CDR3 DNA reads TGTGCCAGCAGTCTCGGTCCCGGGACAGGGTTCGGGGGAGATACGCAGTATTTT.

In its sample, this clonotype was seen many times. The chain carries TRBV5-1 and TRBJ2-5, with unresolved D. Germline CDR1 is SGHRS and CDR2 is YFSETQ. There are 13 residues in the CDR3. Deletions cut 4 bases from V and 3 bases from J, with 10 bases between. The CDR3 region is CASSVDTEETQYF. The CDR3 nucleotides read TGCGCCAGCAGCGTGGATACGGAAGAGACCCAGTACTTC.

There are a few counts of this clonotype. This rearrangement joins TRBV5-1 to TRBJ2-7; 10 bases fit TRBD1. The CDR3 is made up of 13 amino acids. With V trimmed by 4 bases and J by 5 bases, 3 bases remained unmatched. Germline V gene data show CDR1 as SGHRS and CDR2 as YFSETQ. The CDR3 here is CASSLDRGNEQYF. CDR3 DNA sequence: TGCGCCAGCAGCCTGGACAGGGGGAACGAGCAGTACTTC.

In this sample, this clonotype turned up a few times. This rearrangement joins TRBV5-1 to TRBJ2-1, with TRBD2 matching over 10 bases. The CDR3 extends over 15 amino acids. Germline V gene lookup returns CDR1 SGHRS and CDR2 YFSETQ. The junction had 6 bases not matched to a gene; V was cut back by 0 bases and J by 9 bases. CDR3 sequence: CASSLARAGGGEQFF. As DNA, the CDR3 is TGCGCCAGCAGCTTGGCAAGAGCGGGAGGGGGTGAGCAGTTCTTC.

This clonotype was seen a handful of times. V and J are TRBV20-1 and TRBJ2-1; the D gene is possibly TRBD2 (7 bases). The CDR3 has 14 residues. Deletions cut 5 bases from V and 0 bases from J, with 11 bases between. CDR1 is DFQATT, CDR2 SNEGSKA, per germline (reference sequence). CDR3 DNA: TGCAGTGCTCCGGGGGGCAGCTCCTACAATGAGCAGTTCTTC. This encodes CSAPGGSSYNEQFF.

The gene calls are TRBV28 and TRBJ1-1; D gene ambiguous. Germline CDR1 and CDR2: MDHEN and SYDVKM. This CDR3 comprises 11 residues. V gave up 7 bases and J gave up 5 bases, with 8 bases separating them. The CDR3 DNA sequence: TGTGCCAGCATAGTACGAACTGAAGCTTTCTTT. This translates into CASIVRTEAFF.